This TCR beta chain is from a study of CD4 T cells in relation to SARS-CoV-2 and coronaviruses. Study-level information: Negative control cultures got HIV-1 Nef peptides or no peptide.

Unexposed donor CD4+ T cells date from about 2010-2019, before the COVID-19 pandemic. Isolation of CD4+ T cells took place after roughly nine days in culture. Each well had 2 million to 2.5 million PBMCs in 5% human AB serum with IL-2. Details on this clone: The antigen is unknown.

The length of the CDR3 is 15 residues. The V gene lost 5 bases and the J gene lost 0 bases, with 10 bases spanning the gap. Per the germline V gene, CDR1 is SGHTA and CDR2 is FQGTGA. Profiling relied on immunoSEQ multiplex PCR, and the TCRdb table lists in-frame clones only, not all of them. The data contain tens of thousands of clones, around 80% of them singletons. The sequence came from a human donor in good health. The sequenced sample consisted of CD4+ T cells from PBMCs, cultured in vitro. The rearrangement links TRBV7-3 to TRBJ2-2; D uncertain. The CDR3 bases are TGTGCCAGCAGCCCCCGCACAACGAACACCGGGGAGCTGTTTTTT. This gives the protein CASSPRTTNTGELFF.